One sample yielded the 18 T cell receptor beta chains listed below, sequenced in a study of blood T cell repertoires in COVID-19. Sequencing was performed with immunoSEQ multiplex PCR; in TCRdb, only in-frame clones are kept and a portion is missing. This sample has about 59,000 clones, with under 80% found just once. The specimen was peripheral blood. The receptors come from a human donor in a cohort sampled during active COVID-19.

The CDR3 is CASSLRVSSRTDTQYF. The CDR3 DNA sequence: TGTGCCAGCAGCTTAAGAGTAAGCTCCCGCACAGATACGCAGTATTTT. The rearrangement links TRBV7-2 to TRBJ2-3, with D uncertain. The CDR3 has 16 amino acids. Trimming removed 2 bases at V and 1 base at J, with 13 bases between. Germline values: CDR1 SGHTA, CDR2 FQGNSA.

The chain carries TRBV7-9 and TRBJ2-3, with 11 bases fitting TRBD2. With 5 bases clipped from V and 4 bases from J, the junction kept 8 bases outside the gene matches. CDR3 length equals 16 residues. Germline V gene data show CDR1 as SEHNR and CDR2 as FQNEAQ (reference sequence). The CDR3 DNA sequence: TGTGCCAGCAGCGAGCGTAGCGGGAGGGCAGCAGATACGCAGTATTTT. Protein sequence: CASSERSGRAADTQYF.

This sequence joins TRBV7-8 and TRBJ1-1; no clear D gene. Trimming took 4 bases from V and 1 from J, leaving 19 bases between them. This CDR3 comprises 17 residues. Germline loops: CDR1 SGHVS, CDR2 FQNEAQ. CDR3: CASSSRPRGSSNTEAFF. CDR3 bases: TGTGCCAGCAGCTCCCGCCCTCGGGGATCTTCGAACACTGAAGCTTTCTTT.

The chain recombines TRBV5-6 with TRBJ2-7; tentative D call: TRBD2 (5 bases). The germline gives CDR1 SGHDT, CDR2 YYEEEE. The CDR3 runs 15 residues. The V gene lost 4 bases and the J gene lost 0 bases, with 14 bases spanning the gap. CDR3 residues: CASSLSGWSSYEQYF. The CDR3 DNA reads as TGTGCCAGCAGCCTCTCGGGGTGGAGCTCCTACGAGCAGTACTTC. Full variable domain (outside the CDR3, taken from reference TRBV5-6 and TRBJ2-7): DAGVTQSPTHLIKTRGQQVTLRCSPKSGHDTVSWYQQALGQGPQFIFQYYEEEERQRGNFPDRFSGHQFPNYSSELNVNALLLGDSALYLCASSLSGWSSYEQYFGPGTRLTVT.

The chain links TRBV18 to TRBJ1-2, with D possibly being TRBD1 (6 bases). This CDR3 has 15 residues. V dropped 2 bases and J dropped 4 bases, with 14 bases sitting between them. The germline CDR1 and CDR2 sequences are KGHSH and LQKENI. CDR3 sequence reads: CASSPDTGQVYGYTF. CDR3 bases: TGTGCCAGCTCACCAGATACAGGGCAGGTCTATGGCTACACCTTC.

This clone was recorded a few times. The chain employs TRBV6-5 and TRBJ2-5; 7 nucleotides align to TRBD2. CDR1 is MNHEY and CDR2 is SVGAGI in the germline V gene. This CDR3 spans 14 amino acids. The V gene end was trimmed by 7 bases and the J gene end by 2 bases; junction bases not matched to a gene: 7. Written as DNA, the CDR3 is TGTGCCAGCACCGGCGCTAGCGGTCAAGAGACCCAGTACTTC. Amino acid sequence: CASTGASGQETQYF.

The chain employs TRBV29-1 and TRBJ2-7; TRBD2 might be the D (5 bases). The V and J ends lost 4 bases and 2 bases respectively, with 12 bases between them. Germline values: CDR1 SQVTM, CDR2 ANQGSEA. The CDR3 contains 13 residues. The DNA of the CDR3 is TGCAGCGTTGCTCGGGGAGAACCCTACGAGCAGTACTTC. This codes for CSVARGEPYEQYF.

V and J are TRBV5-1 and TRBJ2-1; 8 bases match TRBD1. This CDR3 contains 15 residues. The V gene's germline CDR1 is SGHRS and CDR2 YFSETQ. V lost 5 bases, J lost 4 bases, and 8 bases stayed unmatched. The DNA of the CDR3 is TGCGCCAGCAGATTGACAGGGGACTCTTACAATGAGCAGTTCTTC. Protein sequence: CASRLTGDSYNEQFF.

This chain joins TRBV30 and TRBJ2-5; the match to TRBD2 covers 7 bases. The length of the CDR3 is 14 residues. The germline V gene has CDR1 GTSNPN and CDR2 SVGIG (reference sequence). Germline trimming cut 0 bases from V and 3 bases from J; bases unmatched to any gene: 4. CDR3 amino acids: CAWSVGGSKETQYF. The DNA of the CDR3 is TGTGCCTGGAGTGTAGGCGGGAGTAAAGAGACCCAGTACTTC.

The chain employs TRBV20-1 and TRBJ2-3; 8 bases agree with TRBD2. V gave up 3 bases and J gave up 6 bases; unmatched junction bases: 14. Germline V CDR1 and CDR2: DFQATT, SNEGSKA (reference sequence). There are 16 residues in the CDR3. The DNA for the CDR3 is TGCAGTGCTAGTCCTCGGGGGGGGCTGGCTTTGGATACGCAGTATTTT. Translated, it gives CSASPRGGLALDTQYF.

In its sample, this clone was seen many times. V is TRBV29-1 and J is TRBJ2-5, with 7 bases fitting TRBD1. The ends lost 4 bases at V and 4 bases at J; junction bases unmatched: 12. This CDR3 region has 15 residues. Germline V CDR1 and CDR2: SQVTM, ANQGSEA. CDR3: CSVGPHDRVGETQYF. The CDR3 coding sequence is TGCAGCGTTGGCCCTCACGACAGGGTCGGAGAGACCCAGTACTTC.

J is TRBJ2-3 and V is TRBV27, with D possibly being TRBD2 (6 bases). The ends were cut back, 4 bases at V and 2 bases at J, with 13 bases in the middle. The germline V gene has CDR1 MNHEY and CDR2 SMNVEV (reference sequence). CDR3 length: 15 amino acids. The CDR3 sequence: CASSSIAVPTDTQYF. The CDR3 DNA reads TGTGCCAGCAGTTCTATAGCGGTACCCACAGATACGCAGTATTTT.

The chain links TRBV19 to TRBJ2-3; the D gene is possibly TRBD2 (5 bases). This CDR3 spans 15 amino acids. The germline V gene has CDR1 LNHDA and CDR2 SQIVND (reference sequence). V lost 5 bases and J 2 bases, leaving 14 bases between the germline ends. The CDR3 DNA follows: TGTGCCAGTAGTGTCCGGCGGGCCACCACAGATACGCAGTATTTT. Encoded protein: CASSVRRATTDTQYF.

This chain uses TRBV18 with TRBJ2-7, with TRBD2 matching 14 bases. The junction had 5 bases not matched to a gene; V was cut back by 3 bases and J by 7 bases. CDR1 is KGHSH and CDR2 is LQKENI in the germline V gene. CDR3 length equals 15 residues. The CDR3 here is CASSPTSGRAKEQYF. CDR3 nucleotide sequence: TGTGCCAGCTCACCGACTAGCGGGAGGGCGAAAGAGCAGTACTTC.

In this sample, this clone turned up once. The rearrangement uses TRBV7-6 and TRBJ2-2, with 8 bases fitting TRBD2. The CDR3 is made up of 17 amino acids. Germline V gene data show CDR1 as SGHVS and CDR2 as FNYEAQ. V was pared by 6 bases and J by 4 bases, with 13 bases of the junction left unmatched. The CDR3 protein is CASRPGVAGTATGELFF. The CDR3 nucleotides read TGTGCCAGCAGACCTGGGGTAGCGGGAACAGCCACCGGGGAGCTGTTTTTT.

V and J are TRBV24-1 and TRBJ2-2; 9 bases are shared with TRBD1. CDR3 length: 13 residues. The ends lost 7 bases at V and 6 bases at J; junction bases unmatched: 2. Germline V CDR1 and CDR2: KGHDR, SFDVKD. CDR3 nucleotides: TGTGCCACCAGGGGGACAGGGTCCGGGGAGCTGTTTTTT. It translates to CATRGTGSGELFF.

The rearrangement uses TRBV5-4 and TRBJ1-1, with TRBD1 as a possible D gene (6 bases). The germline gives CDR1 SGHNT, CDR2 YYREEE (reference sequence). V was cut by 8 bases and J by 0 bases, with 11 bases left in between. The CDR3 loop spans 13 amino acids. In nucleotides, the CDR3 is TGTGCCAGTGCCGGACAGCTGAACACTGAAGCTTTCTTT. Translating it yields CASAGQLNTEAFF.

The chain has TRBV19 and TRBJ2-5; D remains ambiguous. The germline V and J ends were trimmed by 3 bases and 5 bases, with 10 bases remaining between them. The CDR3 sequence is 13 residues long. In germline, CDR1 is LNHDA, CDR2 SQIVND (reference sequence). DNA of the CDR3: TGTGCCAGTAGTATCCCCCCGCGGGAGACCCAGTACTTC. Translating gives CASSIPPRETQYF.